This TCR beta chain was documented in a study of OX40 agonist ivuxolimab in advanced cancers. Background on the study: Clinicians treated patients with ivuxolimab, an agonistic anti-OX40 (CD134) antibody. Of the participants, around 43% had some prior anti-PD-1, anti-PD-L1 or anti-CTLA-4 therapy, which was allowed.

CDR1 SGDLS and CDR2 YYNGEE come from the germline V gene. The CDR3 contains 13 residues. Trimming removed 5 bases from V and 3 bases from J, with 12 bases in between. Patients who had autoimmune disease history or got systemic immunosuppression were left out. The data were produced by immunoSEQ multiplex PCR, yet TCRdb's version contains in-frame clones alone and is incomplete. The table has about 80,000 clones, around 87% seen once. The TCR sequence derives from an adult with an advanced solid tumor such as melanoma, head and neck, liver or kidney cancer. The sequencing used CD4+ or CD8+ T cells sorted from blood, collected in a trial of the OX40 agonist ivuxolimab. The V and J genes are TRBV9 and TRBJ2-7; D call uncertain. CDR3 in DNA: TGTGCCAGCAGTAAAGGGAACAACTACGAGCAGTACTTC. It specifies CASSKGNNYEQYF.